What follows are 4 T cell receptor beta chains derived from one specimen sequenced in a study of technical replicates of blood from several donors. Sequencing used immunoSEQ multiplex PCR; TCRdb keeps in-frame clones, though not all of them. The sample yields roughly 80,000 clones, 95% to 97% seen once. The sequenced sample consisted of T cells isolated from PBMCs. These receptors were obtained from a human donor in good health.

The chain is built from TRBV28 and TRBJ1-1; D is ambiguous. Germline lookup yields CDR1 MDHEN and CDR2 SYDVKM. V lost 3 bases and J lost 8, with 10 bases in between. The CDR3 runs to 12 residues. The CDR3 spells CASSFGQIEAFF. The CDR3 region has the DNA TGTGCCAGCAGTTTTGGGCAGATCGAAGCTTTCTTT.

The chain employs TRBV2 and TRBJ1-2; weak D call: TRBD1 (6 bases). This CDR3 comprises 17 residues. CDR1 is SNHLY and CDR2 is FYNNEI in the germline V gene. V lost 5 bases, J lost 3 bases, and 22 bases lay in between. The CDR3 sequence: CASSSNPQGFGDYGYTF. CDR3 DNA sequence: TGTGCCAGCAGTTCCAACCCTCAGGGGTTCGGAGACTATGGCTACACCTTC.

The CDR3 region is CASSHGTSGGAGYEQYF. CDR3 DNA sequence: TGTGCCAGCAGCCACGGGACTAGCGGCGGGGCAGGGTACGAGCAGTACTTC. The chain links TRBV11-2 to TRBJ2-7, with TRBD2 identical over 11 bases. V shed 5 bases, J shed 4 bases, and the junction held 13 bases outside the gene matches. Per germline, CDR1 SGHAT and CDR2 FQNNGV. CDR3 length: 17 residues.

This clone was detected once. The chain recombines TRBV9 with TRBJ2-5, with D possibly matching TRBD2 (6 bases). Germline-derived CDR1 and CDR2 are SGDLS and YYNGEE. This CDR3 has 15 amino acids. V was pared by 5 bases and J by 5 bases, with 19 bases between. This CDR3 is CASSFGPTSSETQYF. The CDR3 DNA sequence: TGTGCCAGCAGTTTTGGACCAACTAGCTCCGAGACCCAGTACTTC.